The following is a T cell receptor (beta chain) sequence with its context. What it binds is not known. This sample is part of a study of shared clonotypes between healthy human individuals. The donors, all of them Caucasian adults, lived in Nashville, Tennessee. CD8 memory pooled CD45RO+ cells and CCR7-negative CD45RA+ TemRA cells. Authors' analysis steps: Owing to the provision of junction-only sequences devoid of quality scores by immunoSEQ, filtering differed. Generated by immunoSEQ multiplex PCR, the TCRdb table keeps only in-frame clones and is missing some. V and J calls and clone size follow that table, whereas D and trimming were derived from the DNA. The sample contains fewer than 850,000 clones, about 90% of which appear only once. Between the trimmed V and J ends, which lost 7 bases and 3 bases, there was a span of 12 bases. The CDR3 spans 13 residues. In germline, CDR1 is SEHNR, CDR2 FQNEAQ (reference sequence).

Notes on the study in general: Generation of non-shared clonotypes was less probable than generation of clonotypes shared by all four donors.

Sequenced: memory CD8+ T cells from PBMCs. Subset noted: CD45RO+ cells pooled with CCR7-negative TemRA cells. The sequence was obtained from a man aged 18 to 29 in good health. Some clones in this sample may be carry-over from other donors' samples. This sequence joins TRBV7-9 and TRBJ2-5; D perhaps matches TRBD2 (5 bases). The chain's CDR3 is CASTPYGEETQYF. In nucleotides, the CDR3 is TGTGCCAGCACCCCCTACGGGGAAGAGACCCAGTACTTC.